Below, one TCR beta chain is given with its context. Its antigen is unidentified. V lost 0 bases, J lost 0 bases, and 6 bases lay in between. The CDR3 loop spans 16 amino acids. Germline CDR1 is MNHEY and CDR2 is SMNVEV (reference sequence). This related bone marrow graft donor gave peripheral blood on the day of marrow donation. The source of the sample is a study of T cells after posttransplantation cyclophosphamide. Study outcomes and limitations: Donor-recipient repertoire similarity was low at 1-2 months, rising over year one. Recipient CMV seropositivity and CMV reactivation strongly tracked TRB clonality.

Data came from immunoSEQ multiplex PCR; TCRdb stores just in-frame clones and leaves some out. This table has about 11,000 clones, roughly 96% appearing once. The rearrangement joins TRBV27 to TRBJ1-6; no clear D. Sequenced input: naive CD8+ T cells sorted from PBMCs. This TCR was recovered from a man younger than 40 in good health and a related stem cell transplant donor. For the CDR3, the DNA is TGTGCCAGCAGTTTATCTGTGAGCTCCTATAATTCACCCCTCCACTTT. As protein: CASSLSVSSYNSPLHF.